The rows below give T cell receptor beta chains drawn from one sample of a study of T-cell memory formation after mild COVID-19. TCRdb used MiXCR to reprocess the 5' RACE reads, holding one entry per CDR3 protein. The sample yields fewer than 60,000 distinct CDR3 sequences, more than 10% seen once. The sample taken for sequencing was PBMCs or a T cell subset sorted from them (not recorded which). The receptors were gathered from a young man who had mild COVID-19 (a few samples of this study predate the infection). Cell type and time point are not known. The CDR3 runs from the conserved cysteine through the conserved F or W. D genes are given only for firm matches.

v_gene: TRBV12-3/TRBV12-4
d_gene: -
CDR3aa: CASSPGGAAFF

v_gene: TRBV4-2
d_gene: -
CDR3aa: CASSQGGPLAKNIQYF

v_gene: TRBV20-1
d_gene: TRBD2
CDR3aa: CSARPISGGAADTQYF

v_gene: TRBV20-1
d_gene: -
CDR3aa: CSARGRIYEQYF

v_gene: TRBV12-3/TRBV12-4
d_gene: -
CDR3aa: CASSPGPTWTNTEAFF

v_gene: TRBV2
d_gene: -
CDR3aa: CASEGGVEGYTF

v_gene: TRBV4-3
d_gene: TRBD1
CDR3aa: CASSQLTGTYNEQFF

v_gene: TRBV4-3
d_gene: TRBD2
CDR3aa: CASSQVGPGLAGYNEQFF

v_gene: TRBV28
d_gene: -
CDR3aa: CASSETHTQYF

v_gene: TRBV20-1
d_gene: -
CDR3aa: CSARDPQANTEAFF

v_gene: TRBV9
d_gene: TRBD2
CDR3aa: CASSERGRKETQYF

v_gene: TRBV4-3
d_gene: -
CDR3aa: CASSQAATGSGNTIYF

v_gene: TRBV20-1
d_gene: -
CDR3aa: CSATVGASKGTQYF

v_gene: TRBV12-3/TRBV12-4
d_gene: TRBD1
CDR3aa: CASSWDRDTEAFF

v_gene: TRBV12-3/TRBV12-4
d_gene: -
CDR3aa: CASSAGQANYGYTF

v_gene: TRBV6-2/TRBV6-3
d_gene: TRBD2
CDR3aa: CASSSPSGVAYEQYF

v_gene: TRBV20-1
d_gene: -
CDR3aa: CSAVRDVYGYTF

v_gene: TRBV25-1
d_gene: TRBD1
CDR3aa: CASNSGGAGGYTF

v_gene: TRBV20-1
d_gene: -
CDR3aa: CSARPGLAQYF

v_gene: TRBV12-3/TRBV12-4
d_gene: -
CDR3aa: CASSLGAVDTQYF

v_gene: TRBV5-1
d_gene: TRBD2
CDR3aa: CASSLGLASWNEQFF

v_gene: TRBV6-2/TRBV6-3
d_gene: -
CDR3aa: CASSFRRGNQPQHF

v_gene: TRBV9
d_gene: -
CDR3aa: CASSVAGYNQPQHF

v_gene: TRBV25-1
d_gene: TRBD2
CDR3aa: CASSDGLAGHTGELFF

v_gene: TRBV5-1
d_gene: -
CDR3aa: CASSLVSVNYGYTF

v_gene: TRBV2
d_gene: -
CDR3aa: CASKAASSTDTQYF

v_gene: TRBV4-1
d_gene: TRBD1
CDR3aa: CASSPRTGVGEAFF

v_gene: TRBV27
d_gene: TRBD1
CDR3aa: CASSNRGTGMNTEAFF

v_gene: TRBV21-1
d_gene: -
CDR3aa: CASSNPDRGGPGEAFF

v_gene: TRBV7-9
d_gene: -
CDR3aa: CASSLATRYYGYTF

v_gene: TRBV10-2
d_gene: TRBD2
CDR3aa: CATKAGGADEQYF

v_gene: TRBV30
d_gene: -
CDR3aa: CAWSVQTDEKLFF

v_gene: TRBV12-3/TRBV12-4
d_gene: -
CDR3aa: CASSLNGQDTGELFF

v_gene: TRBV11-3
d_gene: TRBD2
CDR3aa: CASSSGLAGKETQYF

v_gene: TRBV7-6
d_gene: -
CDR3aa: CASSFETGHGYTF

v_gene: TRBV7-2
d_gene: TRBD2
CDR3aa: CASSLASGGRVETQYF

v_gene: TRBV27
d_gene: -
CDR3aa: CASRKEINTEAFF

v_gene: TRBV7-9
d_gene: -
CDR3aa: CASSLVGPVVGLAFF

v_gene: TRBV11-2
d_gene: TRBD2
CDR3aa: CASSTLLTRGYNEQFF

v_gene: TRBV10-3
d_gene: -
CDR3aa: CAISDARLGERPISGANVLTF

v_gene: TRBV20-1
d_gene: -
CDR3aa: CSARARGGFRTDTQYF

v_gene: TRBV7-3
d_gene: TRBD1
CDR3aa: CASSLSGTGSYGYTF

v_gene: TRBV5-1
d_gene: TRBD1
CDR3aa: CASSLGDRGSAFF

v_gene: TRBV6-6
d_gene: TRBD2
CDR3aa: CASSYSSSGGNPDTQYF

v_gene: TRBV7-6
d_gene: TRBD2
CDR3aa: CASSIRAGVTYNEQFF

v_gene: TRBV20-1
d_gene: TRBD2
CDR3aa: CSAPSGGTDTQYF

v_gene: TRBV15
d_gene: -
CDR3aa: CATTRTSTSYGYTF

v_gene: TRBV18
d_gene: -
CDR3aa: CASSPPRSGRQTDTQYF

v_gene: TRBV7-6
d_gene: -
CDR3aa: CASSFGGEKLFF

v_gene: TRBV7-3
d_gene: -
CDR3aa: CASSSTGTTSTDTQYF

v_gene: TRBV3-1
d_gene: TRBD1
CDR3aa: CASSQEARHRGALDPEIQYF

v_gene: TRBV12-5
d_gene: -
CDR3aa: CASGLDPEVNTEAFF

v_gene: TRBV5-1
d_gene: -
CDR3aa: CASSIGPTYQETQYF

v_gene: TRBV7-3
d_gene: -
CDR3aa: CASSSGRHSGANVLTF

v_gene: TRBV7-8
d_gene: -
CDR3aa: CASSLSSGYGTKNIQYF

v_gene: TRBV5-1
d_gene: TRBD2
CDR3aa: CASSLDIAGGDEQFF

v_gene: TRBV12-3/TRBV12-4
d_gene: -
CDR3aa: CASSPDGFVGGYTF